The 20 T cell receptor beta chains below all came from one sample that was sequenced in a study of shared clonotypes between healthy human individuals. Here immunoSEQ multiplex PCR was the method, and the copy in TCRdb shows in-frame clones only, minus some. The top ten hold over 1.5% of the sample, which has approximately 740,000 clones, around 72% seen once. The sequenced sample consisted of memory CD4+ T cells sorted from blood. As to subset: CD45RA-negative fraction. The receptors shown here come from a woman under 40 in good health.

The J gene is TRBJ2-3, the V gene TRBV5-1; 7 positions agree with TRBD1. Looked up from germline, CDR1 is SGHRS and CDR2 is YFSETQ. V shed 2 bases, J shed 3 bases, and the junction held 9 bases outside the gene matches. This CDR3 region has 16 residues. CDR3 sequence: CASSFSQGPGTDTQYF. The CDR3 coding sequence is TGCGCCAGCAGCTTCTCACAGGGGCCGGGGACAGATACGCAGTATTTT.

The chain joins TRBV27 to TRBJ1-1; maybe TRBD1 (6 bases). In germline, CDR1 is MNHEY, CDR2 SMNVEV (reference sequence). The CDR3 spans 15 residues. V shed 5 bases and J shed 5 bases, with 18 bases lying between them. CDR3 in amino acids: CASSRGTARGTEAFF. The CDR3 bases are TGTGCCAGCAGTAGGGGGACGGCTCGTGGGACTGAAGCTTTCTTT.

This clone appeared a single time. The chain's CDR3 is CASSDQYWTASYGYTF. As DNA, the CDR3 is TGTGCCAGCAGTGACCAATACTGGACAGCCTCCTATGGCTACACCTTC. The V gene is TRBV6-1, the J gene TRBJ1-2; D is perhaps TRBD1 (6 bases). Trimming cost V 3 bases and J 4 bases, with 18 bases left between them. Germline assignment: CDR1 MNHNS and CDR2 SASEGT. The CDR3 extends over 16 amino acids.

The rearrangement joins TRBV2 to TRBJ2-1; D not certain. This CDR3 comprises 14 residues. Trimming shortened V by 4 bases and J by 8 bases, and 15 bases separated the two germline ends. Germline V gives CDR1 SNHLY, CDR2 FYNNEI. CDR3 DNA sequence: TGTGCCAGCAGTGCCCTCGCTATACAACATGAGCAGTTCTTC. Protein: CASSALAIQHEQFF. Using reference TRBV2 and TRBJ2-1 for the parts outside the CDR3, the full variable domain is EPEVTQTPSHQVTQMGQEVILRCVPISNHLYFYWYRQILGQKVEFLVSFYNNEISEKSEIFDDQFSVERPDGSNFTLKIRSTKLEDSAMYFCASSALAIQHEQFFGPGTRLTVL.

With regard to this clone: The sample holds other DNA sequences that translate to the same CDR3. This sequence joins TRBV5-1 and TRBJ2-5; D gene uncertain. Germline CDR1 reads SGHRS; CDR2 reads YFSETQ. CDR3 length: 12 residues. Trimming stripped 0 bases from V and 4 bases from J, with 4 bases between. CDR3 loop: CASSLVGETQYF. CDR3 DNA sequence: TGCGCCAGCAGCTTGGTAGGAGAGACCCAGTACTTC.

This rearrangement joins TRBV6-1 to TRBJ1-4; no clear D. Germline CDR1 and CDR2: MNHNS and SASEGT. This CDR3 is 15 amino acids long. Between the trimmed V and J ends, which lost 5 bases and 1 base, there was a span of 11 bases. CDR3 sequence: CASSSSRITNEKLFF. CDR3 nucleotides: TGTGCCAGCAGTTCGTCACGGATAACTAATGAAAAACTGTTTTTT.

The chain links TRBV5-1 to TRBJ2-3, with a weak D call TRBD1 (6 bases). The CDR3 runs 16 residues. The V gene lost 4 bases and the J gene lost 2 bases, with 17 bases spanning the gap. Germline-derived CDR1 and CDR2 are SGHRS and YFSETQ. The CDR3 loop is CASSPPTGSNTDTQYF. Written as DNA, the CDR3 is TGCGCCAGCAGCCCCCCAACAGGGAGCAACACAGATACGCAGTATTTT.

The J gene is TRBJ1-2, the V gene TRBV5-4, with D tentatively TRBD1 (5 bases). Between the trimmed V and J ends, which lost 5 bases and 4 bases, there was a span of 15 bases. The CDR3 extends over 14 amino acids. Germline lookup yields CDR1 SGHNT and CDR2 YYREEE (reference sequence). The DNA of the CDR3 is TGTGCCAGCAGTTCACAACAGGTTCGCTATGGCTACACCTTC. This codes for CASSSQQVRYGYTF.

The chain's CDR3 is CASRTDLGSYNEQFF. The CDR3 DNA reads TGTGCCAGCAGAACCGACCTAGGCTCCTACAATGAGCAGTTCTTC. The V gene is TRBV6-6, the J gene TRBJ2-1; D remains ambiguous. This CDR3 has 15 residues. Trimming shortened V by 6 bases and J by 0 bases, and 12 bases separated the two germline ends. CDR1 and CDR2 from the germline V gene are MNHNY and SVGAGI (reference sequence).

This clone was seen only once. This chain connects TRBV9 to TRBJ2-7; D is perhaps TRBD1 (6 bases). V dropped 2 bases and J dropped 5 bases, with 17 bases sitting between them. This CDR3 spans 15 amino acids. Germline loops: CDR1 SGDLS, CDR2 YYNGEE. CDR3 loop: CASSVMGQGYHEQYF. The CDR3 coding sequence is TGTGCCAGCAGCGTCATGGGGCAGGGGTACCACGAGCAGTACTTC.

The rearrangement links TRBV5-4 to TRBJ2-7; 8 bases are a match to TRBD2. This CDR3 region has 17 residues. The germline V gene encodes CDR1 SGHNT and CDR2 YYREEE (reference sequence). The trim removed 1 base at V and 5 bases at J, leaving 14 bases unmatched. The CDR3 nucleotides read TGTGCCAGCAGCTTGAAAGTGGTAGCGGGATTTCCCGACGAGCAGTACTTC. Protein sequence: CASSLKVVAGFPDEQYF. The entire variable domain, with the rest obtained from reference TRBV5-4 and TRBJ2-7, is as follows: ETGVTQSPTHLIKTRGQQVTLRCSSQSGHNTVSWYQQALGQGPQFIFQYYREEENGRGNFPPRFSGLQFPNYSSELNVNALELDDSALYLCASSLKVVAGFPDEQYFGPGTRLTVT.

The chain is built from TRBV29-1 and TRBJ1-5; a possible D gene is TRBD1 (6 bases). Germline CDR1 reads SQVTM; CDR2 reads ANQGSEA. This CDR3 comprises 12 residues. Trimming removed 4 bases at V and 8 bases at J, with 12 bases between. The CDR3 bases are TGCAGCGTTGCCGGGGGCTTTGAGCCCCAGCATTTT. Amino acids: CSVAGGFEPQHF.

Worth noting for this clone: This same CDR3 is encoded by further DNA sequences in the sample. The chain links TRBV28 to TRBJ1-5; a possible D gene is TRBD1 (5 bases). The CDR3 sequence is 15 residues long. CDR1 is MDHEN and CDR2 is SYDVKM in the germline V gene. Trimming took 3 bases from V and 2 from J, leaving 11 bases between them. The CDR3 nucleotides read TGTGCCAGCAGTTTTTCAGGAGGGGGCAATCAGCCCCAGCATTTT. The encoded protein is CASSFSGGGNQPQHF.

The J gene is TRBJ2-2, the V gene TRBV27; TRBD2 aligns across 10 bases. The ends lost 4 bases at V and 7 bases at J; junction bases unmatched: 6. Germline values: CDR1 MNHEY, CDR2 SMNVEV (reference sequence). This CDR3 is 15 amino acids long. CDR3 sequence: CASSYSGRLLGELFF. DNA for the CDR3: TGTGCCAGCAGTTATAGCGGGAGGCTCCTCGGGGAGCTGTTTTTT.

CDR3 nucleotides: TGTGCCAGCTCCGGGGCCCTTATTGGGATGAACACTGAAGCTTTCTTT. It encodes CASSGALIGMNTEAFF. This chain uses TRBV28 with TRBJ1-1, with D perhaps matching TRBD1 (5 bases). Germline V gene sequence: CDR1 MDHEN, CDR2 SYDVKM. Trimming removed 8 bases from V and 0 bases from J, with 19 bases in between. The CDR3 runs 16 residues. The full variable domain, its missing parts supplied by reference TRBV28 and TRBJ1-1, is DVKVTQSSRYLVKRTGEKVFLECVQDMDHENMFWYRQDPGLGLRLIYFSYDVKMKEKGDIPEGYSVSREKKERFSLILESASTNQTSMYLCASSGALIGMNTEAFFGQGTRLTVV.

This clone was seen more than once but under ten times. This chain uses TRBV20-1 with TRBJ1-2; D is unclear. This CDR3 has 11 amino acids. The germline CDR1 and CDR2 sequences are DFQATT and SNEGSKA (reference sequence). Trimming took off 5 bases at V and 8 bases at J, with 12 bases between the two ends. The CDR3 DNA is TGCAGTGCTGACGCACCGGGCGGCTACACCTTC. This codes for CSADAPGGYTF.

The V gene is TRBV6-6, the J gene TRBJ2-3; no clear D gene. This CDR3 contains 16 residues. Germline V gene data show CDR1 as MNHNY and CDR2 as SVGAGI (reference sequence). Trimming shortened V by 6 bases and J by 1 base, and 17 bases separated the two germline ends. CDR3 sequence (DNA): TGTGCCAGCAGATACGGTAGCAGTGTGGGCACAGATACGCAGTATTTT. It specifies CASRYGSSVGTDTQYF.

V gene TRBV5-4 combines with J gene TRBJ2-5; TRBD1 aligns across 8 bases. Germline V CDR1 and CDR2: SGHNT, YYREEE (reference sequence). The CDR3 has 14 amino acids. V lost 4 bases, J lost 5 bases, and 7 bases stayed unmatched. CDR3 protein: CASSLDRVRETQYF. The CDR3 DNA is TGTGCCAGCAGCCTGGACAGGGTTCGGGAGACCCAGTACTTC.

The chain links TRBV4-1 to TRBJ1-1, with D uncertain. Per the germline V gene, CDR1 is MGHRA and CDR2 is YSYEKL. The CDR3 is made up of 14 amino acids. V lost 4 bases, J lost 1 base, and 10 bases lay in between. The CDR3 nucleotides are TGCGCCAGCAGCCTGACAAAAGGGAACACTGAAGCTTTCTTT. Translated, it gives CASSLTKGNTEAFF.

The J gene is TRBJ1-1, the V gene TRBV2; D unresolved. This CDR3 has 14 residues. V was shortened by 6 bases and J by 7 bases, with 18 bases between the two germline ends. Germline lookup yields CDR1 SNHLY and CDR2 FYNNEI. CDR3: CASRTDVSSNEAFF. As DNA, the CDR3 is TGTGCCAGCAGGACGGACGTAAGTTCGAATGAAGCTTTCTTT.